A selection of T cell receptor beta chains follows, all from one sample in a study of cytomegalovirus exposure and HLA in healthy donors. The data were produced by immunoSEQ multiplex PCR, yet TCRdb's version contains in-frame clones alone and is incomplete. The table records tens of thousands of clones, almost 75% of them present only once. The sample consisted of PBMCs. The receptors come from a man between 45 and 60 years old in good health and CMV-seronegative. CDR3s include the opening cysteine and the closing phenylalanine or tryptophan. The D gene is left open where the match is weak.

d_call j_call v_call cdr3_aa
- TRBJ1-6 TRBV6-4 CASSDRGTGSPLHF
TRBD1 TRBJ1-6 TRBV11-2 CASSLAGQNSPLHF
- TRBJ1-2 TRBV19 CASSIPGGGYGYTF
- TRBJ2-7 TRBV4-2 CASSHTGGRTGTSYEQYF
- TRBJ2-3 TRBV5-4 CASSSGGATTSTDTQYF
TRBD1 TRBJ2-3 TRBV10-3 CAISESKTGADTQYF
TRBD1 TRBJ1-2 TRBV5-1 CASSLGPGQVFYGYTF
- TRBJ1-2 TRBV5-1 CASSSPEGRRGYTF
- TRBJ2-7 TRBV30 CAWREGYEQYF
TRBD1 TRBJ1-1 TRBV7-3 CASSLQTGGYSEAFF
TRBD1 TRBJ1-2 TRBV5-5 CASRTGQGYGYTF
- TRBJ1-4 TRBV5-1 CASSLYVGGGEKLFF
TRBD1 TRBJ2-5 TRBV7-3 CASSPIPRGQGGQETQYF
- TRBJ1-3 TRBV2 CASRPGLSSGNTIYF
- - TRBV25-1 CASTRGPSEQYF
- TRBJ1-5 TRBV9 CASSVSGDKPQHF
- TRBJ1-2 TRBV9 CASSVDGRPYGYTF
TRBD1 TRBJ1-2 TRBV30 CAWNGLGTGRDGYTF
- TRBJ1-4 TRBV29-1 CSVELVGVGTNEKLFF
- TRBJ2-1 TRBV5-1 CASSLGQGKVNEQFF
- TRBJ1-4 TRBV6-6 CASSPTSGLNEKLFF
TRBD2 TRBJ2-5 TRBV7-9 CASSFGGGGETQYF
- TRBJ1-2 TRBV5-1 CASSLGDYGYTF
- TRBJ1-2 TRBV9 CASSQGGGDYGYTF
TRBD1 TRBJ2-3 TRBV9 CASRSKGQGATDTQYF
TRBD1 TRBJ1-3 TRBV6-1 CASADRGLVNTIYF
- TRBJ2-7 TRBV19 CASSMTEYSYEQYF
- TRBJ1-6 TRBV9 CASNQGHNSPLHF
- TRBJ2-6 TRBV6-5 CASSYSTGSGANVLTF
- TRBJ1-5 TRBV11-2 CASSLVPHPEGTYQPQHF
TRBD1 TRBJ1-6 TRBV25-1 CASSDRQGVNSPLHF
- TRBJ1-6 TRBV11-2 CASSFRESYNSPLHF
TRBD2 TRBJ2-5 TRBV25-1 CASSAGGPQETQYF
TRBD1 TRBJ1-4 TRBV7-9 CSSSLPQGTNEKLFF
TRBD2 TRBJ2-5 TRBV2 CACRHGGEETQYF
- TRBJ2-5 TRBV7-9 CASSLGLWETQYF
- TRBJ2-7 TRBV9 CASSAPRQGGAQYF
TRBD1 TRBJ1-2 TRBV27 CASSETYGTGRNYTF
- TRBJ2-3 TRBV4-2 CASSQDGTARGDTQYF
- TRBJ1-1 TRBV2 CASRPRRNTEAFF
TRBD2 TRBJ2-1 TRBV13 CASSPKGLAGGSYNEQFF
- TRBJ1-5 TRBV27 CASSLQGTQPQHF
TRBD2 TRBJ2-7 TRBV5-4 CASSLGSGGDPGPYEQYF
TRBD2 TRBJ2-5 TRBV5-4 CASSLAGTSGVGETQYF
- TRBJ1-1 TRBV6-5 CASSRYNEGNLEAFF
- TRBJ1-4 TRBV6-5 CASSLTIGGEKLFF
TRBD1 TRBJ1-1 TRBV19 CASLNRGRGTEAFF